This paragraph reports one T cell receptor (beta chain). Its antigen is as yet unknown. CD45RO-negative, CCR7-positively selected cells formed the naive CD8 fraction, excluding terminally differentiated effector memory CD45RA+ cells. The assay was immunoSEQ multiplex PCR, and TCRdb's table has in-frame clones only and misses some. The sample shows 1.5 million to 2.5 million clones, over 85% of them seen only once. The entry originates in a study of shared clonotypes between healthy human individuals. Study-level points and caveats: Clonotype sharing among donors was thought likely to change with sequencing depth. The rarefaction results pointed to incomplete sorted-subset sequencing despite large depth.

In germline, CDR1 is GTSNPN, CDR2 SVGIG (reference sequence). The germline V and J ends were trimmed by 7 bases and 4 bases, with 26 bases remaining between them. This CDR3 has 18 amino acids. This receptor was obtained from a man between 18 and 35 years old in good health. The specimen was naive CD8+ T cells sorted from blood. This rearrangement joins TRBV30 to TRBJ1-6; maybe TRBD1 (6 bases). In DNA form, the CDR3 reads TGTGCCTTCTTACCATTGGGGGACACTGGACCTTATAATTCACCCCTCCACTTT. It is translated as CAFLPLGDTGPYNSPLHF.